This entry is about one T cell receptor beta chain. This clone has only a few counts. Its antigen is still unknown. It has no much larger one-base neighbor in the sample; base qualities were not kept. V trim: 5 bases; J trim: 0 bases; unmatched bases: 7. The germline V gene (reference sequence) sets CDR1 to MNHNY and CDR2 to SVGAGI. The CDR3 runs 17 amino acids, cysteine and phenylalanine included. The only DNA kept is the CDR3, 51 bases in frame from the first base. The data were obtained in a study of blood T cell repertoires in COVID-19 (dated by TCRdb to 2020 to 2021). Regarding the complete study: Collaborator samples came from the United States, Italy and Spain and covered acute and convalescent phases of COVID-19. The repertoires were released in a freely available public database intended as a resource for research on the immune response to SARS-CoV-2. A de-identified subject ID, COVID-19 status, age in years and sex were almost always included in the sample metadata. Deeply sampled blood TCRbeta repertoires from subjects exposed to, actively infected with, or recovered from COVID-19 were included in the dataset. The samples were drawn from two sources: the first 160 participants of the ongoing ImmuneRACE study, and some 1,300 subjects contributed by 6 global collaborators. The material from the prospective study consisted of cDNA or gDNA derived from T cells, B-cell-depleted T cells, or PBMCs. Where available, HLA class I and class II types were obtained from metadata supplied by the sample provider rather than from assay-based typing. What the research found in general, with its limitations: Clinical and demographic metadata were provided uncurated, with the amount varying by source and participant.

The immunoSEQ Assay, a bias-controlled multiplex PCR, was used to amplify TCRbeta CDR3 regions from genomic DNA. The authors' pipeline ran thus. The number of nucleated cells in each sample was estimated by amplification of reference gene primers within the assay. To quantify the absolute abundance of each unique TCRbeta CDR3 rearrangement, sequence reads were collapsed and filtered. For each sample, productive Simpson clonality was calculated by taking the square root of Simpson's diversity index across productive rearrangements. Drawn from immuneACCESS, this table holds only the in-frame rearrangements with V and J called that TCRdb kept. Clones are partly lost; checked studies trace under half to an unresolved V gene and leave the rest unexplained. The V and J calls and clone size come from that table; D and trimming were worked out from the DNA. In this sample the table shows 71,000 or so clones, roughly 80% of which occur a single time. The ten largest clonotypes hold roughly 28% of the sample.

Collaborating institutions collected whole blood in K2EDTA tubes following their own protocols. Collaborator samples were shipped for TCRbeta analysis as frozen whole blood, isolated PBMCs, or DNA extracted from either sample type. The sequence derives from a man between 65 and 85 years old with acute or convalescent COVID-19. The sequenced material came from peripheral blood. The V and J segments used are TRBV6-6 and TRBJ1-4; 9 middle bases align to TRBD1. For the CDR3, the sequence is CASSPGTGLATNEKLFF. The nucleotide sequence is given as TGTGCCAGCAGTCCCGGGACAGGGTTGGCAACTAATGAAAAACTGTTTTTT.